The T cell receptor beta chain under discussion was sequenced for a study of radiotherapy plus CTLA-4 blockade in lung cancer. General study findings and limits: Early clone dynamics of blood T cells, plus interferon-beta, reportedly predicted response best. After treatment with radiotherapy plus ipilimumab, TCR clones that came from the tumor expanded in blood.

Data came from immunoSEQ multiplex PCR; TCRdb stores just in-frame clones and leaves some out. Among roughly 100,000 clones listed, over 65% were seen once. Trimming pared 1 base from V and 0 bases from J, leaving 9 bases between. This CDR3 has 15 residues. Germline CDR1 MGHDK, CDR2 SYGVNS. Regarding this clone: The antigen is not known.

Focal radiation plus CTLA-4 blockade with ipilimumab was administered to patients who had chemo-refractory metastatic non-small-cell lung cancer. V gene TRBV25-1 combines with J gene TRBJ1-2; D is possibly TRBD1 (5 bases). The source was peripheral blood, collected from a patient treated with radiotherapy plus ipilimumab. This sequence originates from a human donor with non-small cell lung cancer that progressed on radiotherapy plus ipilimumab. Some clones in this sample may be carry-over from other donors' samples. The CDR3 DNA follows: TGTGCCAGCAGTGAATTCGGGGCAGCTAACTATGGCTACACCTTC. Translation gives CASSEFGAANYGYTF.